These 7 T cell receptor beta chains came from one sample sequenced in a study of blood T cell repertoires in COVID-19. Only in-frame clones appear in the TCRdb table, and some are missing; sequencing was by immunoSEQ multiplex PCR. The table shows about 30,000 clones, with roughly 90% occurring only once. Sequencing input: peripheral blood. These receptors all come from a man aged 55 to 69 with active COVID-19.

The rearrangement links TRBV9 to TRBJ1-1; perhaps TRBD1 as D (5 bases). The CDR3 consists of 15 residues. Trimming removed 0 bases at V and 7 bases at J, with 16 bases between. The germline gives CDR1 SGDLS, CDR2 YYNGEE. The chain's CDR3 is CASSVVMAGTGEAFF. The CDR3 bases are TGTGCCAGCAGCGTAGTAATGGCGGGGACGGGTGAAGCTTTCTTT.

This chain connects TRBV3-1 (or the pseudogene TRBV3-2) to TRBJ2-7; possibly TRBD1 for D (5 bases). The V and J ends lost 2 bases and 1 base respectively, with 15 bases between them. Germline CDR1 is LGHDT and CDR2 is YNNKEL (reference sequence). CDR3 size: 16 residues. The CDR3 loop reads CASSQHIGAVSYEQYF. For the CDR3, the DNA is TGTGCCAGCAGCCAACATATTGGGGCAGTATCCTACGAGCAGTACTTC.

The CDR3 loop reads CASSETGGYAQHF. The DNA for the CDR3 is TGTGCCAGCAGCGAGACCGGGGGATACGCCCAGCATTTT. The rearrangement links TRBV7-9 to TRBJ1-5; D is possibly TRBD1 (5 bases). The length of the CDR3 is 13 residues. V gave up 5 bases and J gave up 11 bases, with 16 bases separating them. The germline V gene encodes CDR1 SEHNR and CDR2 FQNEAQ (reference sequence). Based on the CDR3 plus reference TRBV7-9 and TRBJ1-5, the full variable domain is DTGVSQNPRHKITKRGQNVTFRCDPISEHNRLYWYRQTLGQGPEFLTYFQNEAQLEKSRLLSDRFSAERPKGSFSTLEIQRTEQGDSAMYLCASSETGGYAQHFGDGTRLSIL.

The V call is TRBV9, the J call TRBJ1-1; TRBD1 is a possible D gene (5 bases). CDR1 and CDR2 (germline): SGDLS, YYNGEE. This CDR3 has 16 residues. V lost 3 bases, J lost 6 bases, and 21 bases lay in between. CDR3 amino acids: CASSGRVTTPGPEAFF. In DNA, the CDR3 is TGTGCCAGCAGCGGCAGGGTTACCACCCCTGGCCCTGAAGCTTTCTTT.

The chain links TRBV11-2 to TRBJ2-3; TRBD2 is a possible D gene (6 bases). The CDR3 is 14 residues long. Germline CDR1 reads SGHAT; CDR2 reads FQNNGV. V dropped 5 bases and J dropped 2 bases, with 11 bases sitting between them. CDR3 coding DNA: TGTGCCAGCAGCCCTAGCGCAGCCACAGATACGCAGTATTTT. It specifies CASSPSAATDTQYF. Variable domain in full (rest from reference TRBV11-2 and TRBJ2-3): EAGVAQSPRYKIIEKRQSVAFWCNPISGHATLYWYQQILGQGPKLLIQFQNNGVVDDSQLPKDRFSAERLKGVDSTLKIQPAKLEDSAVYLCASSPSAATDTQYFGPGTRLTVL.

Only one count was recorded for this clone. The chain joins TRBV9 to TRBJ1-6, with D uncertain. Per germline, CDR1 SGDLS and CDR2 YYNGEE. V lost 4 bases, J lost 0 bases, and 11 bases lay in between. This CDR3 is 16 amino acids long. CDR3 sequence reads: CASSPGDSSYNSPLHF. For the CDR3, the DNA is TGTGCCAGCAGCCCAGGCGATAGCTCCTATAATTCACCCCTCCACTTT.

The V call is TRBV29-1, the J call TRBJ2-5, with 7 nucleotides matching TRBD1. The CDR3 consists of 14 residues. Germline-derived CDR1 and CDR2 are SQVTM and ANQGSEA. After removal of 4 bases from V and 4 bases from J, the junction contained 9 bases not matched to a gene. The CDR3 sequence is CSVADRVGGETQYF. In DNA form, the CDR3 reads TGCAGCGTTGCCGACAGGGTAGGTGGAGAGACCCAGTACTTC.